Sequencing of this TCR beta chain was carried out in a study of T-cell reconstitution after alpha-beta-depleted transplantation in children. Using unique molecular identifiers, the investigators prepared the TCRbeta library. Each CDR3 protein is one row after TCRdb ran MiXCR on the PCR reads. The sample lists fewer than 150,000 distinct CDR3 sequences, 8.5% to 10% occurring once. Notes on this clonotype: Its specificity is not known.

V shed 1 base, J shed 5 bases, and the junction held 3 bases outside the gene matches. The CDR3 loop spans 14 amino acids. Germline V gene data show CDR1 as LGHNA and CDR2 as YSLEER. General study points: Surviving recipient T cells and intrathymic progenitors accounted for some patients' high TCRbeta diversity at day 60. Hyperexpanded clones declined; after one year, newly produced T cells mostly supplied diversity. Several hundred expanded graft clones reportedly were the source of alpha-beta T cells about two months after transplant.

The sample was PBMCs, mostly from graft donor cells, taken 180 days after TCRalphabeta/CD19-depleted stem cell transplant. This rearrangement joins TRBV4-3 to TRBJ2-3, with 7 nucleotides matching TRBD2. The clonotype originates from a girl younger than two who had a stem cell transplant for combined immunodeficiency, so the T cells may come from the graft donor. For the CDR3, the DNA is TGCGCCAGCAGCCAAGGACTAGCCGTAGATACGCAGTATTTT. Translation gives CASSQGLAVDTQYF.